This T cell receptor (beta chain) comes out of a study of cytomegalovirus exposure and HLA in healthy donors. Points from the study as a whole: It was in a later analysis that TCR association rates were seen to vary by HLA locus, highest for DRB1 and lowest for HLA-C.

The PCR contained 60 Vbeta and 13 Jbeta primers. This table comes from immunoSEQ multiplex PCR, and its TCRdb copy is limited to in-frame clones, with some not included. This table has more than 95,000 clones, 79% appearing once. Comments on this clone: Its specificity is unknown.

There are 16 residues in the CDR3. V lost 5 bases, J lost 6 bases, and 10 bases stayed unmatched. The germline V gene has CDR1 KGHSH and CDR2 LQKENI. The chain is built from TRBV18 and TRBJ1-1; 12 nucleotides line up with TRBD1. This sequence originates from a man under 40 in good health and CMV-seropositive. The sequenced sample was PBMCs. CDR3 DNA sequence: TGTGCCAGCTCATTGGGACAGGGGGCGTACTTTCCTGAAGCTTTCTTT. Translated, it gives CASSLGQGAYFPEAFF.